This T cell receptor (beta chain) was recovered during a study of cytomegalovirus exposure and HLA in healthy donors. A remark on this clone: The antigen is not known. One junction end does not reproduce the germline sequence, and a read error may be involved.

The study's findings and limits: In a later analysis, specific HLA alleles were associated with around 17,000 TCR beta sequences at a 0.05 false discovery rate.

Whereas donors were nominally healthy upon sampling, unrecorded immune exposures were probable. This CDR3 has 12 amino acids. Germline V gives CDR1 GTSNPN, CDR2 SVGIG (reference sequence). Use of 60 Vbeta and 13 Jbeta primers characterized the PCR. Using immunoSEQ multiplex PCR, the repertoire was profiled, and TCRdb retains in-frame clones only, with some absent. The sample lists tens of thousands of clones, 65% to 85% occurring once. The sequenced sample was PBMCs. The J gene is TRBJ1-2, the V gene TRBV30; a possible D gene is TRBD1 (5 bases). This TCR came from a woman between 35 and 50 years old in good health and CMV-seropositive. CDR3 in DNA: TGTGCCTGGACCCCAACAGGAGCGACGCAGGCCTTC. Its protein is CAWTPTGATQAF.